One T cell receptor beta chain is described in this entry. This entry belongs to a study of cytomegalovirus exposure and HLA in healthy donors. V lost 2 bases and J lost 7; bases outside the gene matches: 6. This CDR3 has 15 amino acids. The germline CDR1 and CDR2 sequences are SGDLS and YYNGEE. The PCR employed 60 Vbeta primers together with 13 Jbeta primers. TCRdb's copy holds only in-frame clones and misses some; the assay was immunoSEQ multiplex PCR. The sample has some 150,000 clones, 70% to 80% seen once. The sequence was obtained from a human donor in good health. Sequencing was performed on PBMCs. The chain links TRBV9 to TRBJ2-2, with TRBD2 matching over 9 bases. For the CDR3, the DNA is TGTGCCAGCAGCGTCCAGACTAGCGGAGGCGGGGAGCTGTTTTTT. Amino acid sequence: CASSVQTSGGGELFF.